Shown below are 10 T cell receptor beta chains from a single sample sequenced in a study of T cell responses to AZD1222 COVID-19 vaccine. Generated by immunoSEQ multiplex PCR, the TCRdb table keeps only in-frame clones and is missing some. This table holds about 17,000 clones, around 80% found once. This specimen consisted of peripheral blood, obtained 28 days after the second AZD1222 dose. The receptors come from an adult who received the AZD1222 COVID-19 vaccine.

The V call is TRBV7-8, the J call TRBJ1-6; 10 bases fit TRBD1. The CDR3 contains 14 residues. CDR1 is SGHVS and CDR2 is FQNEAQ in the germline V gene. V trimming: 5 bases; J trimming: 9 bases; junction bases outside the gene matches: 4. The CDR3 bases are TGTGCCAGCAGCCGGGGACAGGGGAGTTCACCCCTCCACTTT. It yields the protein CASSRGQGSSPLHF.

The V call is TRBV19, the J call TRBJ2-1; D is unclear. Between the trimmed V and J ends, which lost 4 bases and 0 bases, there was a span of 10 bases. Germline V gene lookup returns CDR1 LNHDA and CDR2 SQIVND (reference sequence). CDR3 size: 15 residues. CDR3 sequence (DNA): TGTGCCAGTAGTAGGTTTTCGAGCTCCTACAATGAGCAGTTCTTC. This translates into CASSRFSSSYNEQFF.

The chain links TRBV28 to TRBJ1-5, with D uncertain. The length of the CDR3 is 15 residues. The V gene's germline CDR1 is MDHEN and CDR2 SYDVKM. V lost 5 bases and J 5 bases, leaving 16 bases between the germline ends. For the CDR3, the DNA is TGTGCCAGCAGTCCCTCGGCGGACTATTATCAGCCCCAGCATTTT. Protein sequence: CASSPSADYYQPQHF.

This clone has more than one count but fewer than ten. The chain recombines TRBV10-3 with TRBJ1-2; 11 bases map to TRBD1. With 7 bases clipped from V and 7 bases from J, the junction kept 11 bases outside the gene matches. This CDR3 has 15 amino acids. Germline V gene data show CDR1 as ENHRY and CDR2 as SYGVKD. The CDR3 DNA is TGTGCCATCAACCGGGGGACAGGGGGAAAGCGTGGCTACACCTTC. Translated, it gives CAINRGTGGKRGYTF.

This clone was seen a few times. The chain joins TRBV19 to TRBJ2-5; tentative D call: TRBD1 (6 bases). This CDR3 is 15 amino acids long. Between the trimmed V and J ends, which lost 4 bases and 7 bases, there was a span of 19 bases. Germline assignment: CDR1 LNHDA and CDR2 SQIVND (reference sequence). CDR3: CASSTPQGGGWTQYF. CDR3 sequence (DNA): TGTGCCAGTAGTACCCCACAGGGTGGGGGTTGGACCCAGTACTTC.

The chain carries TRBV30 and TRBJ2-1, with 10 bases that match TRBD2. V trimming: 0 bases; J trimming: 7 bases; junction bases outside the gene matches: 6. Per the germline V gene, CDR1 is GTSNPN and CDR2 is SVGIG (reference sequence). The CDR3 is 15 amino acids. This CDR3 is CAWSVPAGGVNEQFF. The CDR3 nucleotides are TGTGCCTGGAGTGTCCCAGCGGGGGGGGTAAATGAGCAGTTCTTC.

The rearrangement uses TRBV5-6 and TRBJ1-1; D is unresolved. There are 13 residues in the CDR3. Germline V gene lookup returns CDR1 SGHDT and CDR2 YYEEEE. The V and J ends lost 4 bases and 1 base respectively, with 8 bases between them. The DNA of the CDR3 is TGTGCCAGCAGCCCTCGGCGGAACACTGAAGCTTTCTTT. Translated, it gives CASSPRRNTEAFF.

The J gene is TRBJ1-5, the V gene TRBV7-2; possible D gene TRBD1, 5 bases. V was pared by 3 bases and J by 7 bases, with 10 bases between. This CDR3 comprises 13 residues. CDR1 is SGHTA and CDR2 is FQGNSA in the germline V gene. The CDR3 DNA follows: TGTGCCAGCAGCTTGACGAGGGACCAGCCCCAGCATTTT. It encodes CASSLTRDQPQHF.

V is TRBV24-1 and J is TRBJ2-1; TRBD2 matches 7 bases. Germline CDR1 is KGHDR and CDR2 is SFDVKD. The CDR3 is 15 amino acids. V lost 4 bases, J lost 9 bases, and 11 bases stayed unmatched. The CDR3 protein is CATSDPGLGRGEQFF. CDR3 sequence (DNA): TGTGCCACCAGTGACCCCGGACTAGGGCGGGGTGAGCAGTTCTTC.

This chain links TRBV28 with TRBJ2-5, with 7 bases fitting TRBD1. The CDR3 consists of 11 residues. V gave up 6 bases and J gave up 7 bases; unmatched junction bases: 2. From germline, CDR1 is MDHEN and CDR2 SYDVKM. The CDR3 nucleotides read TGTGCCAGCAGAGCAGGGGGGACCCAGTACTTC. Translating gives CASRAGGTQYF.